This T cell receptor beta chain originates from a study of shared clonotypes between healthy human individuals. Study-wide results and limits: Non-shared clonotypes had lower generation probabilities than clonotypes shared by all four sorted-subset donors.

Germline V gives CDR1 SGHRS, CDR2 YFSETQ. This CDR3 comprises 16 residues. Losses at the gene ends were 0 bases for V and 7 bases for J; bases not matched to a gene: 5. Replicate PCRs from sorted subsets contained around 200 ng DNA, which is some 30,000 T cell genomes. Generated by immunoSEQ multiplex PCR, the TCRdb table keeps only in-frame clones and is missing some. The sample has 850,000 to 1,200,000 clones; around 75% are singletons. Concerning this clone: The antigen remains unidentified.

The study separated CD4+ cells into CD45RA+ naive and CD45RA-negative memory subsets. Sample: memory CD4+ T cells sorted from blood. Documented subset: CD45RA-negative fraction. This TCR derives from a man younger than 35 in good health. The rearrangement joins TRBV5-1 to TRBJ1-4, with 11 bases matching TRBD1. CDR3 sequence: CASSLAGTGGGEKLFF. The CDR3 DNA reads as TGCGCCAGCAGCTTGGCCGGGACAGGGGGAGGTGAAAAACTGTTTTTT.